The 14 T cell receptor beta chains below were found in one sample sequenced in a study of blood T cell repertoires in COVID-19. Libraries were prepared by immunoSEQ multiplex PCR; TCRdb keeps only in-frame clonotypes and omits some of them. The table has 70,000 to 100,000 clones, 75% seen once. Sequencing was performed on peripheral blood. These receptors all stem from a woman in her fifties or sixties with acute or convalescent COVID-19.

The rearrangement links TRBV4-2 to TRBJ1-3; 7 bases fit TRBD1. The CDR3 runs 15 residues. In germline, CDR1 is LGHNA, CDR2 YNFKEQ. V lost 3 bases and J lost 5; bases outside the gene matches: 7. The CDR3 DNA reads TGTGCCAGCAGCCACGAGACAGGGAGCAGAAACACCATATATTTT. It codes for CASSHETGSRNTIYF.

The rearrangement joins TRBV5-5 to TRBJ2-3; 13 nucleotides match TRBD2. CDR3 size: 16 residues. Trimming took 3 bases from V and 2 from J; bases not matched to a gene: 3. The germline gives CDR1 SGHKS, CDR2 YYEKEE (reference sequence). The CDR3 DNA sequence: TGTGCCAGCAGCTCCGGACTAGCGGGGGACACAGATACGCAGTATTTT. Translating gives CASSSGLAGDTDTQYF.

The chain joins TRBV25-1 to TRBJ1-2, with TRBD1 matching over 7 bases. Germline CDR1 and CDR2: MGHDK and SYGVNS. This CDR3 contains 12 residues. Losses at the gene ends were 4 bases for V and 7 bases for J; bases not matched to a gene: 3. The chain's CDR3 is CASSAGTVGYTF. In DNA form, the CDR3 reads TGTGCCAGCAGTGCTGGGACAGTTGGCTACACCTTC.

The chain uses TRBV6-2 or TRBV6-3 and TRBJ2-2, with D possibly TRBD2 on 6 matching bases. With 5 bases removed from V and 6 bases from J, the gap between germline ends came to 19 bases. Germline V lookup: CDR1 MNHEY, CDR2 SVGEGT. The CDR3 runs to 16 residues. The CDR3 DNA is TGTGCCAGCAGTACTACCGGGACTTTGCGAGCCGGGGAGCTGTTTTTT. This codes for CASSTTGTLRAGELFF.

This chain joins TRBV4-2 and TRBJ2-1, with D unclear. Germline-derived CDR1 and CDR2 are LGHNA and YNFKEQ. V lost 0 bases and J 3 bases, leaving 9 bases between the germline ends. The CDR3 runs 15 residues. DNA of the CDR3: TGTGCCAGCAGCCAAGAGGCACCGGGCTACAATGAGCAGTTCTTC. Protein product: CASSQEAPGYNEQFF.

CDR3 residues: CASSSDSYGYTF. The CDR3 DNA follows: TGTGCCAGCAGCTCGGACAGCTATGGCTACACCTTC. This chain joins TRBV5-4 and TRBJ1-2; TRBD1 might be the D (6 bases). Germline-derived CDR1 and CDR2 are SGHNT and YYREEE (reference sequence). This CDR3 region has 12 residues. With 3 bases removed from V and 4 bases from J, the gap between germline ends came to 7 bases. Variable domain in full (rest from reference TRBV5-4 and TRBJ1-2): ETGVTQSPTHLIKTRGQQVTLRCSSQSGHNTVSWYQQALGQGPQFIFQYYREEENGRGNFPPRFSGLQFPNYSSELNVNALELDDSALYLCASSSDSYGYTFGSGTRLTVV.

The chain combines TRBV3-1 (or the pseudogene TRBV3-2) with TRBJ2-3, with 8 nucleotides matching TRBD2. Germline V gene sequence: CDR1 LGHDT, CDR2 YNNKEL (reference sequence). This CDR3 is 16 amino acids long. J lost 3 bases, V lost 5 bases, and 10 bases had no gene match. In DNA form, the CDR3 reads TGTGCCAGCAGCTTATTTAGCGGGGAAGCAACAGATACGCAGTATTTT. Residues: CASSLFSGEATDTQYF.

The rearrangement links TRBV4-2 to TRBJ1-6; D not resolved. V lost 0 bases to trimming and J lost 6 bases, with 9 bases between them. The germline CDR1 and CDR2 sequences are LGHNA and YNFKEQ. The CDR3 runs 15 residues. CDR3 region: CASSQESGSNSPLHF. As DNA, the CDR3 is TGTGCCAGCAGCCAAGAGTCCGGGAGTAATTCACCCCTCCACTTT.

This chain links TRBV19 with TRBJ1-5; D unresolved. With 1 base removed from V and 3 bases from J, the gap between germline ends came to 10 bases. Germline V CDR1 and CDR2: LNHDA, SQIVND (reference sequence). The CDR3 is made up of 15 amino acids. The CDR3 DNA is TGTGCCAGTAGTATAGGCAGGCAGACCAATCAGCCCCAGCATTTT. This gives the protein CASSIGRQTNQPQHF.

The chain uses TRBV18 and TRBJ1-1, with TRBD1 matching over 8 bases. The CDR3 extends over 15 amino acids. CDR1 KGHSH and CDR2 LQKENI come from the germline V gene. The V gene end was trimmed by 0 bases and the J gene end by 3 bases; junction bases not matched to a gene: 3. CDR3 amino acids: CASSPPGQGHTEAFF. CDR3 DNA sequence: TGTGCCAGCTCACCACCCGGACAGGGCCACACTGAAGCTTTCTTT.

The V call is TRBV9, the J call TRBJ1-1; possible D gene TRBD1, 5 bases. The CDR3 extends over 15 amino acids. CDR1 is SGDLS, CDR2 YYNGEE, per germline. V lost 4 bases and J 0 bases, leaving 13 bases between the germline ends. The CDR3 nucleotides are TGTGCCAGCAGCTCGCGGGACCTTATGAACACTGAAGCTTTCTTT. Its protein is CASSSRDLMNTEAFF.

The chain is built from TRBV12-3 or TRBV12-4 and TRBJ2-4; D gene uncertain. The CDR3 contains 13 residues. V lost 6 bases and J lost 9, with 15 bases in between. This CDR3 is CASSDGPAGIQYF. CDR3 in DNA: TGTGCCAGCAGCGACGGCCCAGCAGGCATTCAGTACTTC.

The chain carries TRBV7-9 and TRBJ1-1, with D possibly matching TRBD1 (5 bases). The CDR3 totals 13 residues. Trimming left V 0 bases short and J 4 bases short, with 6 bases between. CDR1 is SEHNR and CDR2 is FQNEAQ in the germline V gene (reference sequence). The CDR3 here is CASSLATATEAFF. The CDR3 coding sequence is TGTGCCAGCAGCTTAGCGACAGCCACTGAAGCTTTCTTT.

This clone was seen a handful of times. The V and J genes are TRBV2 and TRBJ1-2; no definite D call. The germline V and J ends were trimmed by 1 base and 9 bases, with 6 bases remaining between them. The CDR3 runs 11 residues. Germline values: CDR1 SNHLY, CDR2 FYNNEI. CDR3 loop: CASSEGLRYTF. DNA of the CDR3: TGTGCCAGCAGTGAAGGGCTCCGCTACACCTTC.